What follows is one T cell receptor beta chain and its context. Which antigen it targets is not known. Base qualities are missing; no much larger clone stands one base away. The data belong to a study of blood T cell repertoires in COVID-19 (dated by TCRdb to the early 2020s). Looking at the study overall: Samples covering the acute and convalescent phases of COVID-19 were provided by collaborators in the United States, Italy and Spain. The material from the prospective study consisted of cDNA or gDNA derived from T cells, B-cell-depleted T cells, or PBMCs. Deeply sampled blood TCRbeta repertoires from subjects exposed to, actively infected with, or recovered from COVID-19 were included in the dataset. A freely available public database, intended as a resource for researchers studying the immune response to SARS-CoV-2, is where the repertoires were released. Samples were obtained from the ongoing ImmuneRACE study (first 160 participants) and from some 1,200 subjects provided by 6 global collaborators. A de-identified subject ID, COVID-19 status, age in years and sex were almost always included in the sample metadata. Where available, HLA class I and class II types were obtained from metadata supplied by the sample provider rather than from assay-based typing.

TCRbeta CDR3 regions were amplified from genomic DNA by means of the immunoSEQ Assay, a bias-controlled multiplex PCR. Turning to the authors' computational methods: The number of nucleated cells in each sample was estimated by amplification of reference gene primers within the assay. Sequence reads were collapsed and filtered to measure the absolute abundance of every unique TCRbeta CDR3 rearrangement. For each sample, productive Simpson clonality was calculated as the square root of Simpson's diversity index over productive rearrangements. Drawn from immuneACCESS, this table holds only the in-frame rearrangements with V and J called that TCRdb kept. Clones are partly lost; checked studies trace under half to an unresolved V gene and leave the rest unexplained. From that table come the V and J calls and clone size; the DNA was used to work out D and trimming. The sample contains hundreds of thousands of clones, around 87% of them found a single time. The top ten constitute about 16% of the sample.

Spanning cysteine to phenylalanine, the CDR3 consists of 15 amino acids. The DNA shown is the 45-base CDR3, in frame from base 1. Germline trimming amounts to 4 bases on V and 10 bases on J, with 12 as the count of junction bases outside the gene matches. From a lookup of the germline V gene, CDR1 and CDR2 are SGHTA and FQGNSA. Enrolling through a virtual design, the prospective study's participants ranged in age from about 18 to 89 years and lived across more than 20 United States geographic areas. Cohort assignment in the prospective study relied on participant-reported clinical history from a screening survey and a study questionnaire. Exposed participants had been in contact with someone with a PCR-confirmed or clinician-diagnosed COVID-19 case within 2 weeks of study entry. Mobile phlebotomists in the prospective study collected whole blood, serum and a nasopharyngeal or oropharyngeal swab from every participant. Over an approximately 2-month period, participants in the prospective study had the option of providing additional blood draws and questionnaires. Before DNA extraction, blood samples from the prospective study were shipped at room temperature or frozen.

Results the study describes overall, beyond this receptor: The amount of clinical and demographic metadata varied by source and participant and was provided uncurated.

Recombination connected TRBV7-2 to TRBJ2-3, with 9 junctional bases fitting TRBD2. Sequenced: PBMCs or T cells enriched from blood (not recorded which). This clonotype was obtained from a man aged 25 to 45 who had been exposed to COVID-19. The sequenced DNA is TGTGCCAGCAGCTCCAGCGGGGGGACCGATCAGGCGCAGTATTTT. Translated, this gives CASSSSGGTDQAQYF.